Given below is one TCR beta chain in context. Trimming took 3 bases from V and 2 from J, leaving 11 bases between them. This CDR3 is 14 amino acids long. Amplification of TCR beta CDR3 regions was performed using RNA transcripts as template. Carried out on the TCR CDR3, a first-round RT-PCR used the HTBI primer set. TCRdb independently ran MiXCR on the multiplex PCR reads; one entry per CDR3 protein. The table lists approximately 520,000 distinct CDR3 sequences, around 22% of them singletons. The data originate from a study of T cells in Graves' hyperthyroidism and ophthalmopathy. The sample was blood. The chain employs TRBV12-3 or TRBV12-4 and TRBJ2-7; no firm D call. The clonotype was recovered from a woman aged 25 to 39 with Graves' ophthalmopathy. The CDR3 region has the DNA TGTGCCAGCAGTTTCCCCTGGCCGGCCTACGAGCAGTACTTC. It is translated as CASSFPWPAYEQYF.